The sequence of this T cell receptor (beta chain) was determined in a study of identical twins. Findings and limits, study-wide: Modelling underestimated the level of out-of-frame TCR alpha sharing observed in monozygotic twins. Zero-insertion results could be subject to partial confounding by invariant MAIT and iNKT cells. Whereas memory repertoires showed no such difference, abundant cord blood beta clonotypes carried fewer insertions.

The CDR3 runs 15 residues. V lost 4 bases to trimming and J lost 2 bases, with 15 bases between them. Germline CDR1 SEHNR, CDR2 FQNEAQ (reference sequence). In TCRdb, the 5' RACE reads were re-called with MiXCR into one record per CDR3 protein. The sample yields hundreds of thousands of distinct CDR3 sequences, 7.5% seen once. Ten or more counts support this clonotype. What it binds is not known. Healthy Caucasians, and only they, were the donors. These data are also associated with another study on yellow fever vaccine responses in identical twins.

Sequencing input: memory (CD45RO+) T cells sorted from blood. This TCR was sampled from a woman between 18 and 30 years old in good health. The chain recombines TRBV7-9 with TRBJ2-7; D is perhaps TRBD1 (5 bases). The CDR3 sequence: CASSSGKGWAYEQYF. CDR3 bases: TGTGCCAGCAGCTCCGGTAAGGGGTGGGCCTACGAGCAGTACTTC.